The text below deals with one TCR beta chain. Its antigen is currently unknown. Germline V CDR1 and CDR2: MRHNA, SNTAGT. The CDR3 is 14 residues long. This sample was taken from a study of cytomegalovirus exposure and HLA in healthy donors. Broader study findings: Trimming of TCR beta V- and J-genes showed a link, identified in a later analysis, to a missense DCLRE1C variant. Many donors shared some public TCRs, even though most TCR sequences were rare.

The PCR ran on 60 Vbeta and 13 Jbeta primers. As processed by the authors: In a later analysis, approximately 80 million unique TCR beta chains included roughly 11 million shared by two or more donors. The table came from immunoSEQ multiplex PCR; TCRdb's copy has only in-frame clones and leaves some out. D and trimming come from the DNA, and the V and J calls and clone size come from that table. The sample lists 150,000 to 200,000 clones; over 70% were seen once. The gene calls are TRBV6-4 and TRBJ1-1; D might be TRBD1 (6 bases). Sequenced input: PBMCs. The clonotype originates from a female donor in good health and CMV-seronegative. The chain's CDR3 is CAANPRGRDTEAFF. CDR3 DNA sequence: TGTGCGGCTAATCCGAGGGGGAGAGACACTGAAGCTTTCTTT.